The 18 T cell receptor beta chains in this list originate from one sample, sequenced in a study of early T cells in non-severe SARS-CoV-2 infection. TCRdb independently ran MiXCR on the 5' RACE reads; one entry per CDR3 protein. Of approximately 76,000 distinct CDR3 sequences in the sample, 12% were seen once. Sequenced: whole blood. These receptors came from an adult who was a healthcare worker with PCR-confirmed SARS-CoV-2 infection or an uninfected control (not recorded which).

This clonotype was counted many times. V is TRBV7-6 and J is TRBJ2-6; D gene ambiguous. With 5 bases removed from V and 4 bases from J, the gap between germline ends came to 21 bases. Per the germline V gene, CDR1 is SGHVS and CDR2 is FNYEAQ. The CDR3 loop spans 18 amino acids. The CDR3 DNA reads TGTGCCAGCAGCGGCCGAGAGAGTCCGGCTGAGGGGGCCAACGTCCTGACTTTC. This codes for CASSGRESPAEGANVLTF. Using reference TRBV7-6 and TRBJ2-6 for the parts outside the CDR3, the full variable domain is GAGVSQSPRYKVTKRGQDVALRCDPISGHVSLYWYRQALGQGPEFLTYFNYEAQQDKSGLPNDRFSAERPEGSISTLTIQRTEQRDSAMYRCASSGRESPAEGANVLTFGAGSRLTVL.

In its sample, this clonotype was seen many times. The chain links TRBV29-1 to TRBJ1-5; D is uncertain. Deletions cut 4 bases from V and 3 bases from J, with 10 bases between. This CDR3 contains 13 residues. Germline values: CDR1 SQVTM, CDR2 ANQGSEA. The CDR3, as DNA: TGCAGCGTTGGATGGGGAGACAATCAGCCCCAGCATTTT. Encoded protein: CSVGWGDNQPQHF.

This clonotype came up many times. The rearrangement links TRBV28 to TRBJ2-7; D gene ambiguous. The CDR3 runs 13 residues. Germline-derived CDR1 and CDR2 are MDHEN and SYDVKM. V lost 9 bases and J lost 0, with 12 bases in between. The CDR3 nucleotides read TGTGCCAGTAAAAAACAGTCCTCCTACGAGCAGTACTTC. Residues: CASKKQSSYEQYF.

This clonotype was detected ten times or more. This chain links TRBV27 with TRBJ2-1; D gene unclear. Germline V gene data show CDR1 as MNHEY and CDR2 as SMNVEV (reference sequence). The CDR3 spans 13 residues. The ends were cut back, 5 bases at V and 9 bases at J, with 14 bases in the middle. CDR3 sequence reads: CASSPLGPAEQFF. CDR3 DNA: TGTGCCAGCAGTCCGTTAGGCCCAGCTGAGCAGTTCTTC.

In this sample, this clonotype turned up many times. CDR3 nucleotide sequence: TGTGCCAGCACCTGGGGGGACAGGTCTCGAGAGACCCAGTACTTC. Its translation is CASTWGDRSRETQYF. The V gene is TRBV12-3 or TRBV12-4, the J gene TRBJ2-5, with 8 bases matching TRBD1. This CDR3 is 15 amino acids long. V lost 7 bases, J lost 4 bases, and 11 bases stayed unmatched.

V gene TRBV29-1 combines with J gene TRBJ1-5; D gene ambiguous. Trimming cost V 6 bases and J 7 bases, with 13 bases left between them. Germline loops: CDR1 SQVTM, CDR2 ANQGSEA. The CDR3 has 12 amino acids. The CDR3 bases are TGCAGCGTGACGATAGTTGGGCAGCCCCAGCATTTT. It translates to CSVTIVGQPQHF.

The rearrangement joins TRBV27 to TRBJ2-3, with D uncertain. CDR1 MNHEY and CDR2 SMNVEV come from the germline V gene (reference sequence). V was trimmed by 6 bases and J by 0 bases, leaving 7 bases between them. CDR3 size: 13 residues. The CDR3 DNA sequence: TGTGCCAGCAGAAGTGACAGCACAGATACGCAGTATTTT. Its translation is CASRSDSTDTQYF.

This clonotype was detected many times. This CDR3 reads CASSQEPSGYEQYF. CDR3 in DNA: TGTGCCAGCAGCCAAGAGCCTAGCGGCTACGAGCAGTACTTC. V is TRBV3-1 and J is TRBJ2-7, with 7 bases aligning to TRBD2. After removal of 0 bases from V and 3 bases from J, the junction contained 2 bases not matched to a gene. The CDR3 extends over 14 amino acids. Germline-derived CDR1 and CDR2 are LGHDT and YNNKEL (reference sequence).

This clonotype occurred many times. The J gene is TRBJ2-1, the V gene TRBV2; D is perhaps TRBD1 (5 bases). The CDR3 covers 15 residues. V lost 3 bases and J 5 bases, leaving 14 bases between the germline ends. Germline assignment: CDR1 SNHLY and CDR2 FYNNEI. The chain's CDR3 is CASSEGQTDNNEQFF. In nucleotides, the CDR3 is TGTGCCAGCAGTGAGGGGCAAACTGATAACAATGAGCAGTTCTTC.

This clonotype has a count of ten or more. The genes are TRBV5-6 and TRBJ1-5; D is undetermined. V lost 4 bases to trimming and J lost 1 base, with 12 bases between them. The CDR3 runs 15 residues. CDR1 and CDR2 (germline): SGHDT, YYEEEE. CDR3 sequence reads: CASSPSWKSNQPQHF. CDR3 coding DNA: TGTGCCAGCAGCCCAAGTTGGAAGAGCAATCAGCCCCAGCATTTT.

This clonotype was observed at least ten times. V gene TRBV6-2 or TRBV6-3 combines with J gene TRBJ2-1; D gene uncertain. Trimming took 6 bases from V and 6 from J, leaving 15 bases between them. The CDR3 covers 14 residues. The germline V gene has CDR1 MNHEY and CDR2 SVGEGT. DNA of the CDR3: TGTGCCAGCAGCTTCTACGACTCCGCCAATGAGCAGTTCTTC. Its protein product is CASSFYDSANEQFF.

This clonotype turned up a few times. The chain combines TRBV11-3 with TRBJ2-5, with a possible D match to TRBD1 (6 bases). The CDR3 is 12 amino acids. The germline V and J ends were trimmed by 4 bases and 9 bases, with 12 bases remaining between them. Germline values: CDR1 SGHNT, CDR2 YENEEA. Here the CDR3 reads CASSSQGKAQYF. The DNA for the CDR3 is TGTGCCAGCAGCTCCCAGGGGAAGGCCCAGTACTTC.

This clonotype was counted many times. CDR3 sequence: CASSIGDPPYEQYF. In DNA, the CDR3 is TGTGCCAGTAGTATTGGGGACCCACCCTACGAGCAGTACTTC. V is TRBV19 and J is TRBJ2-7; D is tentatively TRBD1 or TRBD2 (5 bases each). The length of the CDR3 is 14 residues. From germline, CDR1 is LNHDA and CDR2 SQIVND (reference sequence). V was cut by 3 bases and J by 2 bases, with 11 bases left in between.

This clonotype was seen at least ten times. The chain has TRBV6-2 or TRBV6-3 and TRBJ2-1, with 9 positions matching TRBD2. Looked up from germline, CDR1 is MNHEY and CDR2 is SVGEGT. The V and J ends lost 7 bases and 1 base, in that order; junction bases with no gene match: 5. This CDR3 is 15 amino acids long. DNA for the CDR3: TGTGCCAGCACCCCTAGCGGGACGTCCTACAATGAGCAGTTCTTC. Its translation is CASTPSGTSYNEQFF.

This clonotype was seen many times. CDR3 DNA sequence: TGTGCCAGCAGCCTGGGACAGCACCATTCACCCCTCCACTTT. This encodes CASSLGQHHSPLHF. The J gene is TRBJ1-6, the V gene TRBV7-9; 7 bases line up with TRBD1. The CDR3 has 14 residues. The V gene end was trimmed by 5 bases and the J gene end by 8 bases; junction bases not matched to a gene: 6. Germline V gene lookup returns CDR1 SEHNR and CDR2 FQNEAQ (reference sequence).

This clonotype was counted at least ten times. V usage is TRBV20-1 and J usage is TRBJ2-7, with 7 nucleotides matching TRBD1. V lost 6 bases to trimming and J lost 2 bases; unmatched junction nucleotides: 7. Per germline, CDR1 DFQATT and CDR2 SNEGSKA (reference sequence). This CDR3 has 13 residues. The CDR3 nucleotides are TGCAGTGCGAAGAACAGGGGTACCTACGAGCAGTACTTC. It specifies CSAKNRGTYEQYF.

The V gene is TRBV7-9, the J gene TRBJ2-1; D is perhaps TRBD1 or TRBD2 (5 bases each). The CDR3 spans 14 residues. V shed 5 bases and J shed 3 bases, with 11 bases lying between them. The germline V gene encodes CDR1 SEHNR and CDR2 FQNEAQ (reference sequence). CDR3 loop: CASSRGALYNEQFF. The CDR3 DNA sequence: TGTGCCAGCAGCCGAGGGGCCCTCTACAATGAGCAGTTCTTC.

The sample holds many counts of this clonotype. V and J are TRBV6-2 or TRBV6-3 and TRBJ2-7; TRBD2 matches at 12 bases. The CDR3 consists of 14 residues. The germline CDR1 and CDR2 sequences are MNHEY and SVGEGT. Germline trimming cut 8 bases from V and 2 bases from J; bases unmatched to any gene: 4. CDR3 nucleotide sequence: TGTGCCAGCCTACTAGCGGGAGGAACCTACGAGCAGTACTTC. Its protein product is CASLLAGGTYEQYF.